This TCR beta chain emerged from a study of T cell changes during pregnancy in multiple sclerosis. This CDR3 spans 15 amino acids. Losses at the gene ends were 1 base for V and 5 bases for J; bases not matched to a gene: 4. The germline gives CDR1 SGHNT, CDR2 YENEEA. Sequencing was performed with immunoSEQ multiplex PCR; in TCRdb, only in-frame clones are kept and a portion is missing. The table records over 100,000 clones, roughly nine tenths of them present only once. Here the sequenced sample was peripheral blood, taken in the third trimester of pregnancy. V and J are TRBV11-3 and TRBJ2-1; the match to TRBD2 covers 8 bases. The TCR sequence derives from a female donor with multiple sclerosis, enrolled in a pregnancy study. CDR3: CASSLAGGSHNEQFF. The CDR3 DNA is TGTGCCAGCAGCTTAGCGGGAGGGAGCCACAATGAGCAGTTCTTC.